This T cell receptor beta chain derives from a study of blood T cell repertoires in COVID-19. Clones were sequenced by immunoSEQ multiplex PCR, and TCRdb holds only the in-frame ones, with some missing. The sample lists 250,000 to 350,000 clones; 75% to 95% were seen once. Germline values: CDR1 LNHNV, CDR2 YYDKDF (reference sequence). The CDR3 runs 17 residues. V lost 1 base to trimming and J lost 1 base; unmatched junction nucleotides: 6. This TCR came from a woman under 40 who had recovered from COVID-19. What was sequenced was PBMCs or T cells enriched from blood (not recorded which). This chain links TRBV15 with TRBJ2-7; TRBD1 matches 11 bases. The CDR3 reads CATSRVVGTGGSYEQYF. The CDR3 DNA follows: TGTGCCACCAGCAGAGTAGTCGGGACAGGGGGGTCCTACGAGCAGTACTTC.